A selection of T cell receptor beta chains follows, all from one sample in a study of T cell repertoires in cytomegalovirus infection. TCRdb recomputed calls from the reads with MiXCR, one row per CDR3 protein. Found here are around 630,000 distinct CDR3 sequences, around 24% of them singletons; the top ten hold 8%. Sequences were obtained from CD8+ T cells from PBMCs. The receptors originated from a human donor in good health (CMV status not recorded). Some clones in this sample may be carry-over from other donors' samples. Both conserved end residues are part of each CDR3. The D gene is left open where the match is weak. Clone size appears in some rows only: once, few, many, or a class for an expanded clone.

length,size,J,D,V,DNA,CDR3
13,many,TRBJ1-1,TRBD1,TRBV7-2,TGTGCCAGCAGCCTGGGACAGGGGTCTGAAGCTTTCTTT,CASSLGQGSEAFF
18,NA,TRBJ2-4,NA,TRBV2,TGTGCCAGCAGTGAAGCGGTTAATACTATACTAGCCAAAAACATTCAGTACTTC,CASSEAVNTILAKNIQYF
13,NA,TRBJ1-2,TRBD1,TRBV5-6,TGTGCCAGCAGTCGGACAGGCCACTATGGCTACACCTTC,CASSRTGHYGYTF
16,few,TRBJ2-1,NA,TRBV6-5,TGTGCCAGCAGTTACCGAGGGGCAGGGACATACAATGAGCAGTTCTTC,CASSYRGAGTYNEQFF
15,many,TRBJ2-5,NA,TRBV7-9,TGTGCCAGCAGCTTAGCGCGGACAGCTCAAGAGACCCAGTACTTC,CASSLARTAQETQYF
17,few,TRBJ2-6,TRBD1,TRBV19,TGTGCCAGTAAATTGACAGGGCTATTCTCTGGGGCCAACGTCCTGACTTTC,CASKLTGLFSGANVLTF
17,once,TRBJ2-3,TRBD2,TRBV2,TGTGCCAGCAGCGGACTAGCGGGGCCGATCGACACAGATACGCAGTATTTT,CASSGLAGPIDTDTQYF
17,many,TRBJ1-6,NA,TRBV6-1,TGTGCCAGCAGTCAAAGGGGAGGGGATCTGACCGGAGTGGCCCTCCACTTT,CASSQRGGDLTGVALHF
16,few,TRBJ2-1,TRBD1,TRBV27,TGTGCCAGCAGTATTACAGGGGGCGCCTCCTACAATGAGCAGTTCTTC,CASSITGGASYNEQFF
15,NA,TRBJ1-6,TRBD1,TRBV5-6,TGTGCCAGCAGCTTAAGACAGGGGTATAATTCACCCCTCCACTTT,CASSLRQGYNSPLHF
15,few,TRBJ1-1,NA,TRBV5-6,TGTGCCAGCAGCTTGGATCTGGCGGTGAACACTGAAGCTTTCTTT,CASSLDLAVNTEAFF
16,few,TRBJ2-1,TRBD1,TRBV20-1,TGCAGTGCTAGACCATCCGACAGGGGGTTAGGCAATGAGCAGTTCTTC,CSARPSDRGLGNEQFF
15,many,TRBJ2-2,NA,TRBV4-1,TGCGCCAGCAGCCAAGTAGGAGGGGACGGCGGGGAGCTGTTTTTT,CASSQVGGDGGELFF
14,NA,TRBJ2-5,TRBD1,TRBV6-6,TGTGCCAGCAGAGGTCGAGGGGGCGGGGAGACCCAGTACTTC,CASRGRGGGETQYF
16,NA,TRBJ1-1,NA,TRBV23-1,TGCGCCAGCAGTCAATCCGGCCTCGGGTTTAACACTGAAGCTTTCTTT,CASSQSGLGFNTEAFF
15,many,TRBJ2-1,NA,TRBV29-1,TGCAGCGTTGAGGCCCCCGGGACAAAGTACAATGAGCAGTTCTTC,CSVEAPGTKYNEQFF
15,few,TRBJ1-1,NA,TRBV27,TGTGCCAGCAGTTTATCGGGAGGATTGAACACTGAAGCTTTCTTT,CASSLSGGLNTEAFF
17,NA,TRBJ2-1,TRBD1,TRBV6-6,TGTGCCAGCAGTGACCCCCCTGACAGGGGGCGTCTCAATGAGCAGTTCTTC,CASSDPPDRGRLNEQFF
12,NA,TRBJ2-1,NA,TRBV7-8,TGTGCCAGCAGCGAGGGGGCGGGAGAGCAGTTCTTC,CASSEGAGEQFF
15,many,TRBJ2-5,TRBD2,TRBV7-9,TGTGCCAGCAGCTCGACTAGCGCCGGAGAAGAGACCCAGTACTTC,CASSSTSAGEETQYF
17,many,TRBJ2-3,TRBD1,TRBV12-3/TRBV12-4,TGTGCCAGCAGCCGTGACAGGGGGCGCGAGGGCACAGATACGCAGTATTTT,CASSRDRGREGTDTQYF
14,few,TRBJ1-1,TRBD1,TRBV7-2,TGTGCCAGCAGCTCCCTAGACAGGGACGCTGAAGCTTTCTTT,CASSSLDRDAEAFF
14,few,TRBJ1-5,NA,TRBV24-1,TGTGCCACCAGTGTGGGGCAGCGCAATCAGCCCCAGCATTTT,CATSVGQRNQPQHF
14,few,TRBJ1-6,NA,TRBV7-9,TGTGCCAGCAACCCCACAGGGATGGATTCACCCCTCCACTTT,CASNPTGMDSPLHF
12,NA,TRBJ1-5,NA,TRBV28,TGTGCCAGCAGTTTCGGTCCCGTACTCCAGCATTTT,CASSFGPVLQHF
16,NA,TRBJ2-5,TRBD2,TRBV24-1,TGTGCCACCAGTGACCGTAGCGGGACTTTGGAGGAGACCCAGTACTTC,CATSDRSGTLEETQYF
16,many,TRBJ2-2,NA,TRBV28,TGTGCCAGCAGTTTAGAGCCAGCGGGGAACACCGGGGAGCTGTTTTTT,CASSLEPAGNTGELFF
14,many,TRBJ2-7,NA,TRBV7-2,TGTGCCAGCAGCTTTCGAGGGGGGGCGAACGAGCAGTACTTC,CASSFRGGANEQYF
15,NA,TRBJ2-1,NA,TRBV28,TGTGCCAGCAGTTTCACGCCGAACCTGTACAATGAGCAGTTCTTC,CASSFTPNLYNEQFF
15,many,TRBJ1-2,TRBD1,TRBV4-1,TGCGCCAGCAGCCAAGTAGACAGGGGAGACTATGGCTACACCTTC,CASSQVDRGDYGYTF
14,NA,TRBJ1-4,NA,TRBV7-9,TGTGCCAGCAGCGCGAAAGTGAATAATGAAAAACTGTTTTTT,CASSAKVNNEKLFF
14,many,TRBJ2-1,NA,TRBV7-3,TGTGCCAGCAGCCCGAGGGGCGGCTTCAATGAGCAGTTCTTC,CASSPRGGFNEQFF
14,few,TRBJ2-2,NA,TRBV2,TGTGCCAGCAGGCAAAGACAGAACACCGGGGAGCTGTTTTTT,CASRQRQNTGELFF
18,NA,TRBJ1-5,NA,TRBV6-2/TRBV6-3,TGTGCCAGCAGTTACTCGACTCTTGACGTCAATAGCAATCAGCCCCAGCATTTT,CASSYSTLDVNSNQPQHF
15,NA,TRBJ1-5,TRBD1,TRBV20-1,TGCAGTGCTAGTGCCCGACAGGGGTGGAATCAGCCCCAGCATTTT,CSASARQGWNQPQHF
14,NA,TRBJ2-5,NA,TRBV5-5,TGTGCCAGCAGCAGGGTCTCTTTGGGCGAGACCCAGTACTTC,CASSRVSLGETQYF
16,NA,TRBJ2-5,TRBD2,TRBV19,TGTGCCAGTAGTATATGGAGCGGGGGAATTCAAGAGACCCAGTACTTC,CASSIWSGGIQETQYF
15,few,TRBJ2-2,TRBD1,TRBV29-1,TGCAGCGTTGACCAGGGGGCGTACAGCACCGGGGAGCTGTTTTTT,CSVDQGAYSTGELFF
15,many,TRBJ2-2,NA,TRBV7-8,TGTGCCAGCAGCTCTCGGCAGGCGAACACCGGGGAGCTGTTTTTT,CASSSRQANTGELFF
23,NA,TRBJ2-1,NA,TRBV14,TGTGCCAGCAGCCAAGAAACTTTACAAGGGATCATGAACGGGGCCCCCCCCTACAATGAGCAGTTCTTC,CASSQETLQGIMNGAPPYNEQFF
17,many,TRBJ2-3,TRBD2,TRBV7-8,TGTGCCAGCAGCTTACTAGCGGGGGGGGACTGGGGAGATACGCAGTATTTT,CASSLLAGGDWGDTQYF
17,few,TRBJ2-1,TRBD2,TRBV2,TGTGCCAGCAGTGGACTAGCTCCTGATGGGTCCTACAATGAGCAGTTCTTC,CASSGLAPDGSYNEQFF
15,NA,TRBJ1-1,NA,TRBV19,TGTGCCAGTAGTATACAGGGGTCGGGGAACACTGAAGCTTTCTTT,CASSIQGSGNTEAFF
13,few,TRBJ1-1,NA,TRBV12-3/TRBV12-4,TGTGCCAGCAAGTGGCAACTGAACACTGAAGCTTTCTTT,CASKWQLNTEAFF
15,NA,TRBJ1-5,NA,TRBV20-1,TGCAGTGCCCTAAGAAAACAGGGAAGCAATCAGCCCCAGCATTTT,CSALRKQGSNQPQHF
13,few,TRBJ2-3,NA,TRBV6-5,TGTGCCAGCCGACTCGGGGCTGTAGATACGCAGTATTTT,CASRLGAVDTQYF
16,few,TRBJ2-1,TRBD2,TRBV20-1,TGCAGTTCCTGGGGATATAGCGGGACTCCATCCAATTCGCAGTTCTTC,CSSWGYSGTPSNSQFF
16,many,TRBJ2-1,TRBD2,TRBV12-3/TRBV12-4,TGTGCCAGCAGTTTTCCGGGACTAGCGACCTACAATGAGCAGTTCTTC,CASSFPGLATYNEQFF
11,few,TRBJ2-7,NA,TRBV2,TGTGCCAGCATTGACAGCTACGAGCAGTACTTC,CASIDSYEQYF
19,few,TRBJ1-6,NA,TRBV28,TGTGCCAGCAGATTACATCGGTCTGGACTGGGCCTTTATAATTCACCCCTCCACTTT,CASRLHRSGLGLYNSPLHF
14,NA,TRBJ2-1,NA,TRBV7-9,TGTGCCAGCAGCTTTGTCGGGGCGGTCGGTGAGCAGTTCTTC,CASSFVGAVGEQFF